The 3 T cell receptor beta chains reported below all come from one sample, sequenced in a study of monozygotic twins with inflammatory bowel disease. TCRdb re-analyzed the 5' RACE reads; it lists each CDR3 protein once, without DNA. This sample contains around 230,000 distinct CDR3 sequences. Sequencing was carried out using blood. Every receptor here comes from a human donor with ulcerative colitis or Crohn's disease, or a healthy co-twin of an affected twin (not recorded which).

The rearrangement joins TRBV6-2 or TRBV6-3 to TRBJ2-3. Looked up from germline, CDR1 is MNHEY and CDR2 is SVGEGT. The CDR3 extends over 14 amino acids. CDR3 region: CASSYSDSADTQYF.

This CDR3 reads CASSPGQASTDTQYF. V gene TRBV18 combines with J gene TRBJ2-3. This CDR3 spans 15 amino acids. Germline CDR1 KGHSH, CDR2 LQKENI.

The chain is built from TRBV7-2 and TRBJ1-2; the TCRdb D gene call, TRBD1, has no DNA to confirm it. Germline assignment: CDR1 SGHTA and CDR2 FQGNSA. This CDR3 spans 14 amino acids. The chain's CDR3 is CASSLVGSGLRYTF.